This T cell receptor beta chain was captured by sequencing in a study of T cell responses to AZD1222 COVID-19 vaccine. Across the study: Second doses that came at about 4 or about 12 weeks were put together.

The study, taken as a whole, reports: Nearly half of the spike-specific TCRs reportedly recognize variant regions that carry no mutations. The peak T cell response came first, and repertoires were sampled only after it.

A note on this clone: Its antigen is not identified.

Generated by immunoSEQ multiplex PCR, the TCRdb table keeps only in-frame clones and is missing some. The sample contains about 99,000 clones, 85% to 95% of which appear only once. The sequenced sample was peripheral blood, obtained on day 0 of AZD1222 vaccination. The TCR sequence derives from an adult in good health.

Written as DNA, the CDR3 is TGTGCCAGCAGTGCTACGAGCTCCTATAATTCACCCCTCCACTTT. It specifies CASSATSSYNSPLHF. The chain links TRBV9 to TRBJ1-6; no reliable D call. V was cut by 5 bases and J by 0 bases, with 9 bases left in between. There are 15 residues in the CDR3. CDR1 is SGDLS and CDR2 is YYNGEE in the germline V gene.